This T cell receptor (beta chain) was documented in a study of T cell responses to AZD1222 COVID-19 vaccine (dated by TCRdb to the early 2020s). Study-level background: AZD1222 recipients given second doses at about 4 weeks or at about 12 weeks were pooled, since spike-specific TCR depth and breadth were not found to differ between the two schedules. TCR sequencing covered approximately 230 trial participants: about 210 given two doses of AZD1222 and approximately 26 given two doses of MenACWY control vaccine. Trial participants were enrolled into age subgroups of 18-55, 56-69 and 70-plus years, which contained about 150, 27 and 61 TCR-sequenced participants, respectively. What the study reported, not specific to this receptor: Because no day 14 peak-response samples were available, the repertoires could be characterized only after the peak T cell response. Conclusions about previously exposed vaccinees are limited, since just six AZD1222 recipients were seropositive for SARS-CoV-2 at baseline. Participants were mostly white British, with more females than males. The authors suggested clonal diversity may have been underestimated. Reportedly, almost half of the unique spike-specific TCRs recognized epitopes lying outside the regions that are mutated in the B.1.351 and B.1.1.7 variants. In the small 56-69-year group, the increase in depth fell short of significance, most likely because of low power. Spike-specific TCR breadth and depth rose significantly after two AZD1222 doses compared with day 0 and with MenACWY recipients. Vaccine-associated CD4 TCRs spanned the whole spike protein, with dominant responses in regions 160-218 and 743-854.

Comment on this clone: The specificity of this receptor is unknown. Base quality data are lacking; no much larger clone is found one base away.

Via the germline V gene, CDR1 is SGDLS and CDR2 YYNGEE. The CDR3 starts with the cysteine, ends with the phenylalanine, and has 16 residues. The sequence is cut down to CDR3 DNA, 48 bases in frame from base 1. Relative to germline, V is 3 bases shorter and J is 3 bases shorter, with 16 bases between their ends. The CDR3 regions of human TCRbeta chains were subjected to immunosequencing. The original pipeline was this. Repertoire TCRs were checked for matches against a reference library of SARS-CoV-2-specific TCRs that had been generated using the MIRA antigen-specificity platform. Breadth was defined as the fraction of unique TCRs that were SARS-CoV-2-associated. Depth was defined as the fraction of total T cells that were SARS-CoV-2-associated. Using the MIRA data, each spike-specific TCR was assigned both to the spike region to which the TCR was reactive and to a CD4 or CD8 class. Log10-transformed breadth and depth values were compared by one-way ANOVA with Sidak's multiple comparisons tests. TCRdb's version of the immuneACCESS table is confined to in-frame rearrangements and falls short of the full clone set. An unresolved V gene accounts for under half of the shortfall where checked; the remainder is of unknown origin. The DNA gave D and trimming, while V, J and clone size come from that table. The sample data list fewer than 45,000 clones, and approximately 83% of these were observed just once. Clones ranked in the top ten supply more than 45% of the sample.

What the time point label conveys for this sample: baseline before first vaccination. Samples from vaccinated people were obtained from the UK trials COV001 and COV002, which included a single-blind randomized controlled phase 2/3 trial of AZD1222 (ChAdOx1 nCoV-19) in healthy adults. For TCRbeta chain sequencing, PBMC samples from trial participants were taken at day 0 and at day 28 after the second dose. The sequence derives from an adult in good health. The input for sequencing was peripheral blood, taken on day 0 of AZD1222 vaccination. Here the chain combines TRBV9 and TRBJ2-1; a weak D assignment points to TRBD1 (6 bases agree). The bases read TGTGCCAGCAGCGCCCGAGGGGACAAGGGCTACAATGAGCAGTTCTTC. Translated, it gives CASSARGDKGYNEQFF.